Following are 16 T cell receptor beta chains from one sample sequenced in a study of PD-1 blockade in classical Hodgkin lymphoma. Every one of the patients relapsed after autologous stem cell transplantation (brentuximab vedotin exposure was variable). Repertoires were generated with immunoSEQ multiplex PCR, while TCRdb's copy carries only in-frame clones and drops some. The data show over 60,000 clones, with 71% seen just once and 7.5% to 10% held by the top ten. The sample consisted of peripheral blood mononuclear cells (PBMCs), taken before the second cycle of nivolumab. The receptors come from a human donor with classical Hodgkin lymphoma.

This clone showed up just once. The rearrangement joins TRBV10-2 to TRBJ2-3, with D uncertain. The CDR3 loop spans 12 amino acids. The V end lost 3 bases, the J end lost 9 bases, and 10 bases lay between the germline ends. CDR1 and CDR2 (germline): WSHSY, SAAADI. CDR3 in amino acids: CASSDMGNTQYF. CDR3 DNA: TGCGCCAGCAGTGATATGGGAAACACGCAGTATTTT.

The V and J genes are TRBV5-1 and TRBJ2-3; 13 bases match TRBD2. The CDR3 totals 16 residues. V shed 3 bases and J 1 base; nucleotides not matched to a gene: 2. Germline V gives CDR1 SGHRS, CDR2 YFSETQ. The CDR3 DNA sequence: TGCGCCAGCAGCTCCGGACTAGCGGGGGGCACAGATACGCAGTATTTT. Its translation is CASSSGLAGGTDTQYF.

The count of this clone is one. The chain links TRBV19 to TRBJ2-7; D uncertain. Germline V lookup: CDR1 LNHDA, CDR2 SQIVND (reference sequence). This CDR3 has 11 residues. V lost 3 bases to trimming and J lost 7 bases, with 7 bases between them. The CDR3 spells CASSMGWEQYF. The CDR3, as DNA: TGTGCCAGTAGTATGGGATGGGAGCAGTACTTC.

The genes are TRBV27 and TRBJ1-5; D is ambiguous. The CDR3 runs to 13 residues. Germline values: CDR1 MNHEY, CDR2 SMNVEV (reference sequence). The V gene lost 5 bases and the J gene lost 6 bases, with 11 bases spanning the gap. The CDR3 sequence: CASSPDLTQPQHF. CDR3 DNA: TGTGCCAGCAGTCCCGATCTGACTCAGCCCCAGCATTTT.

For the CDR3, the DNA is TGTGCCAGCAGTGGACTGTTTAATGAAAAACTGTTTTTT. This gives the protein CASSGLFNEKLFF. J is TRBJ1-4 and V is TRBV27; D is undetermined. The CDR3 has 13 residues. In germline, CDR1 is MNHEY, CDR2 SMNVEV (reference sequence). Trimming removed 5 bases at V and 4 bases at J, with 8 bases between.

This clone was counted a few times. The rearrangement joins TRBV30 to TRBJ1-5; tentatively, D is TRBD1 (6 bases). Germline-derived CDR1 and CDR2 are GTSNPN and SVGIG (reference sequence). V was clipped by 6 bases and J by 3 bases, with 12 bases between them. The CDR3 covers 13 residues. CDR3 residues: CACGRGPNQPQHF. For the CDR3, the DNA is TGTGCCTGCGGCAGGGGCCCCAATCAGCCCCAGCATTTT. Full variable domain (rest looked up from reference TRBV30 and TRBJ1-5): SQTIHQWPATLVQPVGSPLSLECTVEGTSNPNLYWYRQAAGRGLQLLFYSVGIGQISSEVPQNLSASRPQDRQFILSSKKLLLSDSGFYLCACGRGPNQPQHFGDGTRLSIL.

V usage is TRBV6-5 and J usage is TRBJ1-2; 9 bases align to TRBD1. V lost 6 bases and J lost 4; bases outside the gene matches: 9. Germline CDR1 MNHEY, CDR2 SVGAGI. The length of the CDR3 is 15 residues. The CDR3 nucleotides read TGTGCCAGCAGGGGGGGTGGACAGGGGATCTATGGCTACACCTTC. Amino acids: CASRGGGQGIYGYTF.

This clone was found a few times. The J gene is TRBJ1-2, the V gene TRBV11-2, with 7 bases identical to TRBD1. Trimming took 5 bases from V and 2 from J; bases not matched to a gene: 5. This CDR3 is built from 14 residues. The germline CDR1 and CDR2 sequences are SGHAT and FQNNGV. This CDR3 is CASSPGTANYGYTF. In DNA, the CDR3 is TGTGCCAGCAGCCCCGGGACAGCGAACTATGGCTACACCTTC. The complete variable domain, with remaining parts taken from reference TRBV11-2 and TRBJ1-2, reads EAGVAQSPRYKIIEKRQSVAFWCNPISGHATLYWYQQILGQGPKLLIQFQNNGVVDDSQLPKDRFSAERLKGVDSTLKIQPAKLEDSAVYLCASSPGTANYGYTFGSGTRLTVV.

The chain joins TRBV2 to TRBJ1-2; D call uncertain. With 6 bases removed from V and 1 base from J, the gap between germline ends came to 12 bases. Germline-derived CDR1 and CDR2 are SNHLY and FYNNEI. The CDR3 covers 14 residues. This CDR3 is CASSSETYNYGYTF. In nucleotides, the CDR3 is TGTGCCAGCAGCTCCGAGACATATAACTATGGCTACACCTTC.

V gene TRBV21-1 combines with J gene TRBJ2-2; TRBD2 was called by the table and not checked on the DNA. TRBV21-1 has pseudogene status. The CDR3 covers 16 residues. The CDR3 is CASSKEASGGAGELFF. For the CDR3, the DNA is TGTGCCAGCAGCAAAGAAGCTAGCGGAGGGGCCGGGGAGCTGTTTTTT.

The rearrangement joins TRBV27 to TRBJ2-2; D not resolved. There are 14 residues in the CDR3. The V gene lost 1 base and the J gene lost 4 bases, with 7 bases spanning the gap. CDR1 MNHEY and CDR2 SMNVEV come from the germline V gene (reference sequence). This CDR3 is CASSLFRGTGELFF. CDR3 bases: TGTGCCAGCAGTTTATTCAGAGGCACCGGGGAGCTGTTTTTT.

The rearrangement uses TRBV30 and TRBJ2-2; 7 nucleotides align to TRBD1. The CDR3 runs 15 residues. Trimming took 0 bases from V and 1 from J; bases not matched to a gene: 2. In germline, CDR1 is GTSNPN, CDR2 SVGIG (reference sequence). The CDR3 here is CAWSVWDRNTGELFF. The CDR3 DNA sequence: TGTGCCTGGAGTGTATGGGACAGGAACACCGGGGAGCTGTTTTTT. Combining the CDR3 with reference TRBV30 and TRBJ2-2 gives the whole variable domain SQTIHQWPATLVQPVGSPLSLECTVEGTSNPNLYWYRQAAGRGLQLLFYSVGIGQISSEVPQNLSASRPQDRQFILSSKKLLLSDSGFYLCAWSVWDRNTGELFFGEGSRLTVL.

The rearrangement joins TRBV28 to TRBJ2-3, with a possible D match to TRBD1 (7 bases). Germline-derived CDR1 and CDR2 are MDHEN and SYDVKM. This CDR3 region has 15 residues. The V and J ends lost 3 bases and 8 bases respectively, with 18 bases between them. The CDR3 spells CASSLWRGQVATQYF. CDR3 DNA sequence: TGTGCCAGCAGTTTGTGGAGGGGGCAGGTCGCTACGCAGTATTTT.

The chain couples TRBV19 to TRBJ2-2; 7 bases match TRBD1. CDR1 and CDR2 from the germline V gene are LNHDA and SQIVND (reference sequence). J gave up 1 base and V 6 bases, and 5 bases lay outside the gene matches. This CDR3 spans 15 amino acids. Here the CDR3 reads CASSRTGQNTGELFF. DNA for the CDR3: TGTGCCAGTAGCCGGACAGGACAGAACACCGGGGAGCTGTTTTTT. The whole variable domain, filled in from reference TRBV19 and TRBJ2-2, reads DGGITQSPKYLFRKEGQNVTLSCEQNLNHDAMYWYRQDPGQGLRLIYYSQIVNDFQKGDIAEGYSVSREKKESFPLTVTSAQKNPTAFYLCASSRTGQNTGELFFGEGSRLTVL.

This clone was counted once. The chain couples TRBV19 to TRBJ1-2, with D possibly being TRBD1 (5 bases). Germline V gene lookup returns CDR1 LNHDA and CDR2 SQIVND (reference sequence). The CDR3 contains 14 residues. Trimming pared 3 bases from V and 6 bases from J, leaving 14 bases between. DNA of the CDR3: TGTGCCAGTAGTATCCTAGGACATTGGGATGGCTACACCTTC. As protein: CASSILGHWDGYTF.

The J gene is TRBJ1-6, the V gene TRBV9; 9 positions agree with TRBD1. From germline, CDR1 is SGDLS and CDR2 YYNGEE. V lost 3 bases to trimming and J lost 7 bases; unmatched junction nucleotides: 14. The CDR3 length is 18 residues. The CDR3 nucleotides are TGTGCCAGCAGCGACGGATTACAGGGGGCGCAGGTCAATTCACCCCTCCACTTT. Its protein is CASSDGLQGAQVNSPLHF.